One and the same sample provided the 11 T cell receptor beta chains below, sequenced in a study of cytomegalovirus exposure and HLA in healthy donors. A multiplex PCR was run with 60 Vbeta primers and 13 Jbeta primers. Clones were sequenced by immunoSEQ multiplex PCR, and TCRdb holds only the in-frame ones, with some missing. This sample yields roughly 160,000 clones, of which roughly 85% are seen a single time; approximately 1.3% belongs to the top ten. Sequencing used PBMCs. The receptors derive from a man aged 25 to 40 in good health and CMV-seronegative.

This chain joins TRBV7-9 and TRBJ1-2; perhaps TRBD1 as D (6 bases). Germline lookup yields CDR1 SEHNR and CDR2 FQNEAQ (reference sequence). The CDR3 is 15 amino acids. V shed 5 bases and J shed 2 bases, with 15 bases lying between them. CDR3 coding DNA: TGTGCCAGCAGCATTACAGGGAATTTCAACTATGGCTACACCTTC. As protein: CASSITGNFNYGYTF.

V is TRBV6-5 and J is TRBJ1-2; D is possibly TRBD1 (5 bases). The CDR3 totals 13 residues. Per the germline V gene, CDR1 is MNHEY and CDR2 is SVGAGI. V was cut by 7 bases and J by 4 bases, with 13 bases left in between. This CDR3 is CASNTGGSYGYTF. DNA of the CDR3: TGTGCCAGCAATACCGGGGGGTCCTATGGCTACACCTTC.

V and J are TRBV5-6 and TRBJ2-6; possible D gene TRBD1, 6 bases. Trimming removed 4 bases at V and 3 bases at J, with 14 bases between. Germline CDR1 reads SGHDT; CDR2 reads YYEEEE. The CDR3 is 16 residues long. In nucleotides, the CDR3 is TGTGCCAGCAGCGCTACAGGGAAATTTGGGGCCAACGTCCTGACTTTC. Translating gives CASSATGKFGANVLTF.

The chain combines TRBV5-4 with TRBJ1-1; TRBD1 might be the D (6 bases). The germline gives CDR1 SGHNT, CDR2 YYREEE (reference sequence). The V gene lost 10 bases and the J gene lost 4 bases, with 17 bases spanning the gap. The length of the CDR3 is 13 residues. The CDR3 is CAGARGGFTEAFF. The DNA for the CDR3 is TGTGCCGGGGCCAGGGGAGGGTTCACTGAAGCTTTCTTT.

The chain has TRBV19 and TRBJ2-3; D is possibly TRBD2 (7 bases). V was shortened by 1 base and J by 6 bases, with 17 bases between the two germline ends. Germline V lookup: CDR1 LNHDA, CDR2 SQIVND (reference sequence). This CDR3 spans 16 amino acids. The CDR3 is CASSIGGVGGRDTQYF. The CDR3 DNA is TGTGCCAGTAGTATAGGAGGAGTGGGGGGGCGCGATACGCAGTATTTT. The full variable domain, in which reference TRBV19 and TRBJ2-3 provide the parts outside the CDR3, is DGGITQSPKYLFRKEGQNVTLSCEQNLNHDAMYWYRQDPGQGLRLIYYSQIVNDFQKGDIAEGYSVSREKKESFPLTVTSAQKNPTAFYLCASSIGGVGGRDTQYFGPGTRLTVL.

The rearrangement uses TRBV9 and TRBJ1-2; D is possibly TRBD1 (6 bases). CDR3 length: 17 amino acids. The V end lost 3 bases, the J end lost 8 bases, and 26 bases lay between the germline ends. Germline V CDR1 and CDR2: SGDLS, YYNGEE. This CDR3 is CASSGSSVTGFSNGYTF. The CDR3 DNA reads as TGTGCCAGCAGCGGGAGCTCGGTTACAGGGTTCTCGAACGGCTACACCTTC.

This clone was detected only a few times. The genes are TRBV27 and TRBJ2-7, with 7 bases fitting TRBD2. The J segment lost 1 base and the V segment lost 7 bases, leaving 10 bases of the junction unmatched. From germline, CDR1 is MNHEY and CDR2 SMNVEV (reference sequence). The CDR3 totals 15 residues. CDR3 bases: TGTGCCAGCATCCCGTTCGGCGGGAGTTCCTACGAGCAGTACTTC. Its translation: CASIPFGGSSYEQYF.

The gene calls are TRBV6-6 and TRBJ2-6; TRBD1 aligns across 7 bases. Losses at the gene ends were 6 bases for V and 2 bases for J; bases not matched to a gene: 7. CDR3 size: 16 residues. Germline lookup yields CDR1 MNHNY and CDR2 SVGAGI (reference sequence). In DNA form, the CDR3 reads TGTGCCAGCAGCTCTACAGGGGTTGCTGGGGCCAACGTCCTGACTTTC. As protein: CASSSTGVAGANVLTF.

The sample holds a few counts of this clone. The chain recombines TRBV18 with TRBJ2-5, with a tentative D call TRBD1 (5 bases). Germline V CDR1 and CDR2: KGHSH, LQKENI. V was clipped by 5 bases and J by 2 bases, with 9 bases between them. The CDR3 extends over 13 amino acids. The CDR3 nucleotides read TGTGCCAGCTCATGGGCAGGGCAAGAGACCCAGTACTTC. It translates to CASSWAGQETQYF.

The V call is TRBV5-1, the J call TRBJ2-7, with D unclear. Germline V CDR1 and CDR2: SGHRS, YFSETQ. V lost 4 bases, J lost 3 bases, and 11 bases lay in between. This CDR3 contains 13 residues. CDR3: CASSADPFYEQYF. In nucleotides, the CDR3 is TGCGCCAGCAGCGCGGATCCTTTCTACGAGCAGTACTTC.

This chain connects TRBV6-5 to TRBJ2-4, with 8 bases fitting TRBD2. The V segment lost 6 bases and the J segment 6 bases; nucleotides outside the gene matches: 7. CDR3 length: 14 residues. Germline CDR1 reads MNHEY; CDR2 reads SVGAGI. DNA for the CDR3: TGTGCCAGCAGCCCTCTCGCGGGAGGAAACATTCAGTACTTC. This sequence encodes CASSPLAGGNIQYF.